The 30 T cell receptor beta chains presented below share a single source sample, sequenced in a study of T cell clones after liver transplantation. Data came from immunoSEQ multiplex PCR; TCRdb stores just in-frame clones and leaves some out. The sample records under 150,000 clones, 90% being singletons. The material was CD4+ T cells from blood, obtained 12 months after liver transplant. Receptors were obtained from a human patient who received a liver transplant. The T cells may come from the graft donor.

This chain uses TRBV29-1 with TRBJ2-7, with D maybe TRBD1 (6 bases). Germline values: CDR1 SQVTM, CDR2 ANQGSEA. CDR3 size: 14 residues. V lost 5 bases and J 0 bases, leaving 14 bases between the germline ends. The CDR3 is CSVIRGLSSYEQYF. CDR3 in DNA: TGCAGCGTTATCAGGGGTCTTAGCTCCTACGAGCAGTACTTC.

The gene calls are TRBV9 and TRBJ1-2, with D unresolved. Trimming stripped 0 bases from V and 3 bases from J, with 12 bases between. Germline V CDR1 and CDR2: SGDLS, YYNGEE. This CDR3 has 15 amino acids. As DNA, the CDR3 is TGTGCCAGCAGCGTAGATTTCCAAGCTTACTATGGCTACACCTTC. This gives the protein CASSVDFQAYYGYTF.

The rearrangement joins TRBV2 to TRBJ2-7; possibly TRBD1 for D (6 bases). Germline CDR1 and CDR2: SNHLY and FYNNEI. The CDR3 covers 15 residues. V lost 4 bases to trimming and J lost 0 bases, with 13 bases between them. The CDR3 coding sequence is TGTGCCAGCAGTGGGATCACAGGGCCCTCCTACGAGCAGTACTTC. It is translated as CASSGITGPSYEQYF.

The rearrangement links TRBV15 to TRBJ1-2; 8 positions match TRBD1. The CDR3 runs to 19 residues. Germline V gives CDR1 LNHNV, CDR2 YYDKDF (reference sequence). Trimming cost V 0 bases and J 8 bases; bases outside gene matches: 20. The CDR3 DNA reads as TGTGCCACCAGCAGAGATAGTTTTGGCAGGGGGCGCGAATCTGGAGGCTACACCTTC. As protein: CATSRDSFGRGRESGGYTF.

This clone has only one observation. The CDR3 loop is CASTGTSTDTQYF. The CDR3 nucleotides are TGTGCCTCTACAGGGACTAGCACAGATACGCAGTATTTT. The gene calls are TRBV10-3 and TRBJ2-3, with D possibly being TRBD1 or TRBD2 (6 bases each). Germline V lookup: CDR1 ENHRY, CDR2 SYGVKD. The length of the CDR3 is 13 residues. Trimming left V 11 bases short and J 0 bases short, with 12 bases between.

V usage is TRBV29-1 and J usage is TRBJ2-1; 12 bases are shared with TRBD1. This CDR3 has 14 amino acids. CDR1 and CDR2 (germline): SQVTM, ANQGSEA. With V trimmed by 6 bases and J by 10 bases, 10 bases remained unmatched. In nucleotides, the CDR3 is TGCAGCGTAGAGCCGGGACAGGGGGCGAGAGAGCAGTTCTTC. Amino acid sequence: CSVEPGQGAREQFF.

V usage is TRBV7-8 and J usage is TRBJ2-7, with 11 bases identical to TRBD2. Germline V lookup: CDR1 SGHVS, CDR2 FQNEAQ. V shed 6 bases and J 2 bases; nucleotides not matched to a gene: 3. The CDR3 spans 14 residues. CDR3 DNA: TGTGCCAGCAGGGGGACTAGCGGCGCCTACGAGCAGTACTTC. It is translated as CASRGTSGAYEQYF.

CDR3 region: CASSHTRNRRRTDTQYF. CDR3 nucleotide sequence: TGCGCCAGCAGCCATACTCGAAACAGAAGGAGGACAGATACGCAGTATTTT. J is TRBJ2-3 and V is TRBV4-1; D may be TRBD2 (5 bases). Trimming left V 3 bases short and J 3 bases short, with 19 bases between. Per the germline V gene, CDR1 is MGHRA and CDR2 is YSYEKL. This CDR3 region has 17 residues.

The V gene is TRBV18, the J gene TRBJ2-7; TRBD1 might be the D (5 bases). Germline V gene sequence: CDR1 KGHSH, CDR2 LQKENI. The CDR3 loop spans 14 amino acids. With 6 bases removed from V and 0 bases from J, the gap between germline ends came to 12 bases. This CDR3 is CASSPGFSSYEQYF. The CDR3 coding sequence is TGTGCCAGCTCCCCAGGGTTTAGCTCCTACGAGCAGTACTTC.

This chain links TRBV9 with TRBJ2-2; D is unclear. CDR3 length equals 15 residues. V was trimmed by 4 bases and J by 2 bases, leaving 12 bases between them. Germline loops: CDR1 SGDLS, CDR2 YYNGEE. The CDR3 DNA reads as TGTGCCAGCAGCCCAACCCCTAGTAACACCGGGGAGCTGTTTTTT. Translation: CASSPTPSNTGELFF.

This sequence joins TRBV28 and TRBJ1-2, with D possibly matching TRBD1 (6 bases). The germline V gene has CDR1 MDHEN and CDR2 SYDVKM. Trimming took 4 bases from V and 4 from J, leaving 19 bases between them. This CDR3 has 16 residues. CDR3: CASSSNYGGRGYGYTF. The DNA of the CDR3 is TGTGCCAGCAGTTCAAATTATGGGGGCCGGGGCTATGGCTACACCTTC.

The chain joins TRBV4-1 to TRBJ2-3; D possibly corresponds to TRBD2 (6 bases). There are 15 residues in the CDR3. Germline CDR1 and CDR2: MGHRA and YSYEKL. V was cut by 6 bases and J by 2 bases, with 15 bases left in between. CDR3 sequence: CASSPSGSSTDTQYF. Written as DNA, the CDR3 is TGCGCCAGCAGTCCCAGCGGGTCCTCCACAGATACGCAGTATTTT.

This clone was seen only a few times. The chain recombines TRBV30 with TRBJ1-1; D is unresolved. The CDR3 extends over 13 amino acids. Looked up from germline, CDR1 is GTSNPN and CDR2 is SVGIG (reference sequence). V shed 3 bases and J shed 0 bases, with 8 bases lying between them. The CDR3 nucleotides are TGTGCCTGGAGCGTCAAAATGAACACTGAAGCTTTCTTT. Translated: CAWSVKMNTEAFF.

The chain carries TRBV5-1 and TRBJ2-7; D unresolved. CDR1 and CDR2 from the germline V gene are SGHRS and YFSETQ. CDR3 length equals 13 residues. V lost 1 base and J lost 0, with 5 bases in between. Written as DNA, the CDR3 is TGCGCCAGCAGCTTGTTGTCCTCCTACGAGCAGTACTTC. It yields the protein CASSLLSSYEQYF.

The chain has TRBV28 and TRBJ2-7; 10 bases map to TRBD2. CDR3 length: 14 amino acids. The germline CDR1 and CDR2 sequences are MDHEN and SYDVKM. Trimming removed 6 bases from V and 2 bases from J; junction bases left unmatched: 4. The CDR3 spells CASSLAGDPYEQYF. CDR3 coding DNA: TGTGCCAGCAGCCTAGCGGGAGACCCCTACGAGCAGTACTTC.

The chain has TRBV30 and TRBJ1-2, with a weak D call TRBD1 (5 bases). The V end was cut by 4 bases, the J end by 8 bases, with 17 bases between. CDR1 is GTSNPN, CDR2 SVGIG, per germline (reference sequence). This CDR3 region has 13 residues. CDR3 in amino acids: CAWTAARARGYTF. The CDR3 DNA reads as TGTGCCTGGACTGCCGCCAGGGCGAGGGGCTACACCTTC.

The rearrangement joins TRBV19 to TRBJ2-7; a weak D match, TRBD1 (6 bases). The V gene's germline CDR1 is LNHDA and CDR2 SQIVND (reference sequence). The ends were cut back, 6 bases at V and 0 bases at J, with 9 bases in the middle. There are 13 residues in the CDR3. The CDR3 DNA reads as TGTGCCAGTAGCCTACAGGGCTCCTACGAGCAGTACTTC. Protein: CASSLQGSYEQYF.

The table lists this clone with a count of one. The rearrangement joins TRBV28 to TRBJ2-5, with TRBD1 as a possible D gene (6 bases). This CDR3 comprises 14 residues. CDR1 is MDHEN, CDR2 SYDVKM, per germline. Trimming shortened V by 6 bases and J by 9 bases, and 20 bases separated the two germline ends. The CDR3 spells CASSLGGTVRAQYF. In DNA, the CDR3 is TGTGCCAGCAGCTTAGGGGGAACGGTTAGGGCCCAGTACTTC. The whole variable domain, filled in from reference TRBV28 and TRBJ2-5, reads DVKVTQSSRYLVKRTGEKVFLECVQDMDHENMFWYRQDPGLGLRLIYFSYDVKMKEKGDIPEGYSVSREKKERFSLILESASTNQTSMYLCASSLGGTVRAQYFGPGTRLLVL.

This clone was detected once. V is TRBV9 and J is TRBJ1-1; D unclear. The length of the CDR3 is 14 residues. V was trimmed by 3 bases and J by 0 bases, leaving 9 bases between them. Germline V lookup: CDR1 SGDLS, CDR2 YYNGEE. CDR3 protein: CASSDGLLNTEAFF. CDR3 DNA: TGTGCCAGCAGCGACGGACTGTTGAACACTGAAGCTTTCTTT.

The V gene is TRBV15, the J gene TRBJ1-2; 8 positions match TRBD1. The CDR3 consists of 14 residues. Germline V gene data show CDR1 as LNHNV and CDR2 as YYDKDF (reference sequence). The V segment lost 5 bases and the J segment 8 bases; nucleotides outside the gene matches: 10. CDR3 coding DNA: TGTGCCACCAGCGGCTACGGGACAGGCGGCGGCTACACCTTC. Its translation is CATSGYGTGGGYTF.

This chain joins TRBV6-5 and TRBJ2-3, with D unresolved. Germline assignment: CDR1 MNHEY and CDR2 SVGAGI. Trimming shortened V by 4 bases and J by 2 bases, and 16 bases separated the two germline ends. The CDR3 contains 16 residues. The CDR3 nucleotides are TGTGCCAGCAGTTCACCGGGTCCGGGTGACACAGATACGCAGTATTTT. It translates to CASSSPGPGDTDTQYF.

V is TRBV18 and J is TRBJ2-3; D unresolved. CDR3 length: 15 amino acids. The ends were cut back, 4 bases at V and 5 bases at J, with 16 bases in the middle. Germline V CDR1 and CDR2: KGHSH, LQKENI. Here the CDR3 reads CASSRRTEGRDTQYF. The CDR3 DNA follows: TGTGCCAGCTCACGGCGTACCGAAGGGCGAGATACGCAGTATTTT.

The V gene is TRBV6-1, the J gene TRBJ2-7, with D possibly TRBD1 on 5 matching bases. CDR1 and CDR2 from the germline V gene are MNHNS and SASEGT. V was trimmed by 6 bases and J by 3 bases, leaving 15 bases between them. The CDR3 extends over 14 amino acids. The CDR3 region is CASSNTGSGYEQYF. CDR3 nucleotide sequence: TGTGCCAGCAGCAATACAGGTTCGGGCTACGAGCAGTACTTC.

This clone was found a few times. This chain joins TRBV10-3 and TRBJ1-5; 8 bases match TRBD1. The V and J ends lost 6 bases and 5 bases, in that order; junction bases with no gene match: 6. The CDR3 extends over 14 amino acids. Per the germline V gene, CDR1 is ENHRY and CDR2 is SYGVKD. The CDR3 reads CAISDRGGDQPQHF. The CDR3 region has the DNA TGTGCCATCAGCGACAGGGGCGGGGATCAGCCCCAGCATTTT.

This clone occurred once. The DNA for the CDR3 is TGCAGCGTTGGGCTGGGTGAGACAACTGAAGCTTTCTTT. Residues: CSVGLGETTEAFF. The chain has TRBV29-1 and TRBJ1-1; D gene unclear. Germline CDR1 is SQVTM and CDR2 is ANQGSEA. The CDR3 sequence is 13 residues long. Trimming removed 4 bases at V and 5 bases at J, with 14 bases between.

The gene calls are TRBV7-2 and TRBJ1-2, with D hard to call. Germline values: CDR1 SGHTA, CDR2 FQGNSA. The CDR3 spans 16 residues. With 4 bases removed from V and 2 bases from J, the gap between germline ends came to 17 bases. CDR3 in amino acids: CASSSRTEGGNYGYTF. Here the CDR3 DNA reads TGTGCCAGCAGCTCCCGGACGGAGGGAGGCAACTATGGCTACACCTTC.

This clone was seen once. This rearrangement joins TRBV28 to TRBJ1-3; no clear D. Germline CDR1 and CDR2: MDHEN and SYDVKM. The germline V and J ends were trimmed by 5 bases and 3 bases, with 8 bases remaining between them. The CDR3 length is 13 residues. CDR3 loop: CASSPRGGNTIYF. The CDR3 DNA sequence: TGTGCCAGCAGTCCCCGAGGTGGAAACACCATATATTTT.

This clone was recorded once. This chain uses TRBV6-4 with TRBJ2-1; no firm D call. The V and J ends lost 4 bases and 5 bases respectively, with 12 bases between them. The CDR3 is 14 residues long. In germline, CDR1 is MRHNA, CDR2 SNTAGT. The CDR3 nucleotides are TGTGCCAGCAGTGGCAGGAACCCCAACAATGAGCAGTTCTTC. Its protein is CASSGRNPNNEQFF.

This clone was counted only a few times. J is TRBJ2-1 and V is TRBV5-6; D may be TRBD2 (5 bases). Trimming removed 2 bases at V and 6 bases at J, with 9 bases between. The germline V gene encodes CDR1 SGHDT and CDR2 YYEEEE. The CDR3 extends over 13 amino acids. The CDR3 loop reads CASSFMAGNEQFF. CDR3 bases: TGTGCCAGCAGCTTTATGGCGGGCAATGAGCAGTTCTTC. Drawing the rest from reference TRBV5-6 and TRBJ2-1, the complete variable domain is DAGVTQSPTHLIKTRGQQVTLRCSPKSGHDTVSWYQQALGQGPQFIFQYYEEEERQRGNFPDRFSGHQFPNYSSELNVNALLLGDSALYLCASSFMAGNEQFFGPGTRLTVL.

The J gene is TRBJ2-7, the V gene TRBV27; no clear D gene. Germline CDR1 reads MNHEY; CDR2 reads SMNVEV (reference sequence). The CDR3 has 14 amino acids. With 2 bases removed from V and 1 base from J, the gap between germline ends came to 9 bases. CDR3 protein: CASSLRAASYEQYF. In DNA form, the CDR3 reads TGTGCCAGCAGTTTAAGGGCCGCGTCCTACGAGCAGTACTTC.